The T cell receptor (beta chain) described here comes from a study of blood T cell repertoires in COVID-19. Study at large: Samples taken during acute and convalescent COVID-19 were collected in the United States, Italy and Spain. T cells, B-cell-depleted T cells, or PBMCs supplied cDNA or gDNA.

The Seattle patients, enrolled during active infection, were followed longitudinally. The protocol was immunoSEQ multiplex PCR, while the TCRdb copy is restricted to in-frame clones and leaves out a portion. Among almost 300,000 clones listed, under 90% were seen once. Source material: peripheral blood. The clonotype was recovered from a woman in her twenties or thirties with COVID-19, enrolled during active disease.

The CDR3 bases are TGTGCCAGCAGTTACATGGACTACGGCCTGGAGACCCAGTACTTC. The encoded protein is CASSYMDYGLETQYF. The gene calls are TRBV6-2 or TRBV6-3 and TRBJ2-5; possible D gene TRBD2, 6 bases. The V gene's germline CDR1 is MNHEY and CDR2 SVGEGT. The CDR3 sequence is 15 residues long. Trimming left V 2 bases short and J 5 bases short, with 15 bases between.